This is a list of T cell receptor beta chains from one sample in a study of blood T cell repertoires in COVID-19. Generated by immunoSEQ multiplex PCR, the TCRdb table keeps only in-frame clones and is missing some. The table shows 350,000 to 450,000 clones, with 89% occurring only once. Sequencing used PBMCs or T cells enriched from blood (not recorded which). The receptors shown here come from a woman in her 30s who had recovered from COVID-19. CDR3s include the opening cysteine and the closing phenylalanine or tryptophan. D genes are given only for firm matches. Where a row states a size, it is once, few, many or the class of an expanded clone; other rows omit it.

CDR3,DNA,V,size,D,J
CAWELGGKETQYF,TGTGCCTGGGAATTGGGGGGGAAAGAGACCCAGTACTTC,TRBV30,-,TRBD2,TRBJ2-5
CASSLWLAGDGGTDTQYF,TGTGCCAGCAGTTTGTGGCTAGCGGGGGATGGTGGGACAGATACGCAGTATTTT,TRBV27,-,TRBD2,TRBJ2-3
CASSRTTNYGYTF,TGTGCCAGCAGTCGTACAACGAACTATGGCTACACCTTC,TRBV6-5,once,-,TRBJ1-2
CASSPEGSSGNTIYF,TGCGCCAGCAGCCCGGAGGGGAGCTCTGGAAACACCATATATTTT,TRBV5-1,-,-,TRBJ1-3
CASSLIARGSNQPQHF,TGTGCCAGCAGTTTAATTGCCCGGGGTAGCAATCAGCCCCAGCATTTT,TRBV27,-,-,TRBJ1-5
CAISLTGLGNTIYF,TGTGCCATCAGCTTGACAGGGCTCGGAAACACCATATATTTT,TRBV10-3,-,TRBD1,TRBJ1-3
CASSPGTGTVSGNTIYF,TGTGCCAGCAGCCCCGGGACAGGAACAGTCTCTGGAAACACCATATATTTT,TRBV5-4,-,TRBD1,TRBJ1-3
CANTGRQERAGQENTEAFF,TGTGCCAACACCGGTCGGCAAGAAAGGGCCGGACAGGAGAACACTGAAGCTTTCTTT,TRBV27,-,TRBD1,TRBJ1-1
CASSLTGSQNYGYTF,TGTGCCAGCAGCTTGACAGGCTCCCAAAACTATGGCTACACCTTC,TRBV5-4,-,-,TRBJ1-2
CASSRSTELFTEAFF,TGTGCCAGTAGTAGATCGACGGAGCTGTTTACTGAAGCTTTCTTT,TRBV19,few,-,TRBJ1-1
CASSQGTGNSPLHF,TGCGCCAGCAGCCAAGGGACAGGCAATTCACCCCTCCACTTT,TRBV4-3,few,TRBD1,TRBJ1-6
CASSLPPTGTSGRSEQFF,TGTGCCAGCAGCCTACCCCCCACTGGGACTAGCGGGAGGAGTGAGCAGTTCTTC,TRBV7-3,once,TRBD2,TRBJ2-1
CASSPRTGTLITDTQYF,TGTGCCAGCTCACCCAGGACCGGGACACTAATCACAGATACGCAGTATTTT,TRBV18,-,-,TRBJ2-3
CSVEGGSSEQFF,TGCAGCGTTGAGGGGGGATCGAGTGAGCAGTTCTTC,TRBV29-1,-,-,TRBJ2-1
CASSFSGTGTPERSYEQYF,TGTGCCAGCAGCTTCTCCGGGACAGGGACCCCAGAAAGGTCCTACGAGCAGTACTTC,TRBV5-4,-,TRBD1,TRBJ2-7
CASSPRKGREFYEQYF,TGCGCCAGCAGCCCACGGAAGGGGCGGGAGTTCTACGAGCAGTACTTC,TRBV5-1,-,TRBD2,TRBJ2-7
CASIEQGANTEAFF,TGTGCCAGCATCGAACAGGGGGCGAACACTGAAGCTTTCTTT,TRBV28,-,TRBD1,TRBJ1-1
CATSDPQGAKETQYF,TGTGCCACCAGTGATCCTCAGGGGGCTAAAGAGACCCAGTACTTC,TRBV24-1,-,TRBD1,TRBJ2-5
CASSDGGGFYEQYF,TGTGCCAGCAGTGACGGGGGAGGGTTCTACGAGCAGTACTTC,TRBV27,-,TRBD2,TRBJ2-7
CASSYWDTGRVDGYTF,TGCGCCAGCAGCTACTGGGACACTGGAAGGGTTGATGGCTACACCTTC,TRBV5-1,-,-,TRBJ1-2
CASSQGLAGGGAYEQYF,TGTGCCAGCTCACAAGGACTAGCGGGAGGGGGTGCCTACGAGCAGTACTTC,TRBV18,-,TRBD2,TRBJ2-7
CASSPSRDQPQHF,TGCGCCAGCAGCCCATCCAGGGATCAGCCCCAGCATTTT,TRBV4-3,-,-,TRBJ1-5
CASSLRGRVGTEAFF,TGTGCCAGCAGCTTGAGGGGGCGAGTAGGCACTGAAGCTTTCTTT,TRBV5-4,-,TRBD1,TRBJ1-1
CASSTGGVSYEQYF,TGTGCCAGCAGTACGGGGGGGGTCTCCTACGAGCAATACTTC,TRBV28,-,TRBD2,TRBJ2-7